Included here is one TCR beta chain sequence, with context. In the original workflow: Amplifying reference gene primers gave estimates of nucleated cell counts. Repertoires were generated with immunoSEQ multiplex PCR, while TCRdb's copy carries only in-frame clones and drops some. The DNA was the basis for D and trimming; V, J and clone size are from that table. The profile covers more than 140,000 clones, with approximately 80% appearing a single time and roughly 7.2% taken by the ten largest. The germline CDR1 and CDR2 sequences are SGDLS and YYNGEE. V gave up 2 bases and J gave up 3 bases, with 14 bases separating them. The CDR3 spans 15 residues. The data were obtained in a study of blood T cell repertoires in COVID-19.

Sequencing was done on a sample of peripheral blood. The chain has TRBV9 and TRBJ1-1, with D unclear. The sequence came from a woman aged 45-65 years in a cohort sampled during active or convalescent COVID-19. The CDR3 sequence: CASSVGGGIYTEAFF. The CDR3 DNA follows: TGTGCCAGCAGCGTGGGTGGAGGGATTTACACTGAAGCTTTCTTT.